The 30 T cell receptor beta chains listed next were all sequenced from one sample in a study of cytomegalovirus exposure and HLA in healthy donors. Use of 60 Vbeta and 13 Jbeta primers characterized the PCR. Method: immunoSEQ multiplex PCR; TCRdb's copy keeps in-frame clones and lacks some. The data hold about 250,000 clones, with roughly 70% observed a single time. The specimen was PBMCs. All receptors come from a female donor in good health and CMV-seronegative.

This clone was observed a few times. This chain connects TRBV6-5 to TRBJ1-1; 8 bases fit TRBD1. V trimming: 4 bases; J trimming: 3 bases; junction bases outside the gene matches: 4. The CDR3 runs 14 residues. Germline V gives CDR1 MNHEY, CDR2 SVGAGI. CDR3 amino acids: CASSSDRGYTEAFF. CDR3 nucleotide sequence: TGTGCCAGCAGTTCCGACAGGGGTTACACTGAAGCTTTCTTT.

This sequence joins TRBV28 and TRBJ2-7, with TRBD1 as a possible D gene (5 bases). The CDR3 totals 18 residues. V lost 1 base and J lost 0, with 19 bases in between. Germline V gives CDR1 MDHEN, CDR2 SYDVKM. Here the CDR3 reads CASSLSKKTGKSSYEQYF. The CDR3 region has the DNA TGTGCCAGCAGTTTATCTAAGAAAACAGGTAAAAGCTCCTACGAGCAGTACTTC.

The genes are TRBV5-4 and TRBJ1-2; tentative D call: TRBD1 (5 bases). CDR3 length: 15 amino acids. Per the germline V gene, CDR1 is SGHNT and CDR2 is YYREEE (reference sequence). Trimming took 4 bases from V and 1 from J, leaving 14 bases between them. DNA of the CDR3: TGTGCCAGCAGCCTTAGGGCAGGGTTTAACTATGGCTACACCTTC. This gives the protein CASSLRAGFNYGYTF.

This chain links TRBV4-1 with TRBJ2-7; possibly TRBD1 for D (5 bases). There are 13 residues in the CDR3. Trimming stripped 2 bases from V and 5 bases from J, with 10 bases between. Germline CDR1 and CDR2: MGHRA and YSYEKL. This chain's CDR3 is CASSQIGHNEQYF. DNA for the CDR3: TGCGCCAGCAGCCAAATAGGACACAACGAGCAGTACTTC.

This rearrangement joins TRBV28 to TRBJ1-2; D gene ambiguous. The V and J ends lost 1 base and 4 bases respectively, with 4 bases between them. Germline assignment: CDR1 MDHEN and CDR2 SYDVKM. The CDR3 extends over 12 amino acids. The CDR3: CASSLSSYGYTF. As DNA, the CDR3 is TGTGCCAGCAGTTTATCCAGCTATGGCTACACCTTC.

V is TRBV4-1 and J is TRBJ2-1; 14 bases map to TRBD2. J gave up 5 bases and V 1 base, and 4 bases lay outside the gene matches. From germline, CDR1 is MGHRA and CDR2 YSYEKL. The CDR3 is made up of 17 amino acids. CDR3 region: CASSQGGLAGGNNEQFF. CDR3 sequence (DNA): TGCGCCAGCAGCCAAGGCGGACTAGCGGGAGGTAACAATGAGCAGTTCTTC.

This chain uses TRBV5-6 with TRBJ2-1, with TRBD2 matching 7 bases. J lost 2 bases, V lost 0 bases, and 2 bases had no gene match. The CDR3 consists of 15 residues. From germline, CDR1 is SGHDT and CDR2 YYEEEE. CDR3 region: CASSLGLAAYNEQFF. In nucleotides, the CDR3 is TGTGCCAGCAGCTTGGGACTAGCCGCCTACAATGAGCAGTTCTTC.

The DNA of the CDR3 is TGTGCCAGCAGTGAAGCCCGGCTAGCGGGGCCCGTCAATGAGCAGTTCTTC. Encoded protein: CASSEARLAGPVNEQFF. The chain links TRBV25-1 to TRBJ2-1; 9 bases are a match to TRBD2. V gave up 2 bases and J gave up 6 bases; unmatched junction bases: 11. In germline, CDR1 is MGHDK, CDR2 SYGVNS. The CDR3 sequence is 17 residues long.

CDR3 loop: CASTELGLAGGPNTGELFF. The CDR3 DNA sequence: TGTGCCAGCACCGAATTGGGACTAGCGGGAGGACCTAACACCGGGGAGCTGTTTTTT. The V gene is TRBV7-9, the J gene TRBJ2-2; the match to TRBD2 covers 15 bases. This CDR3 contains 19 residues. V gave up 7 bases and J gave up 2 bases; unmatched junction bases: 11. In germline, CDR1 is SEHNR, CDR2 FQNEAQ (reference sequence). The full variable domain, completed using reference TRBV7-9 and TRBJ2-2, is DTGVSQNPRHKITKRGQNVTFRCDPISEHNRLYWYRQTLGQGPEFLTYFQNEAQLEKSRLLSDRFSAERPKGSFSTLEIQRTEQGDSAMYLCASTELGLAGGPNTGELFFGEGSRLTVL.

This clone was picked up a small number of times. This could be a read error, since a much larger clone is one nucleotide away. The CDR3 spells CASSAGGLQPQHF. DNA for the CDR3: TGTGCCAGCAGCGCAGGGGGCCTTCAGCCCCAGCATTTT. The chain employs TRBV6-1 and TRBJ1-5; TRBD1 matches 8 bases. CDR1 and CDR2 from the germline V gene are MNHNS and SASEGT. The junction had 4 bases not matched to a gene; V was cut back by 6 bases and J by 6 bases. This CDR3 spans 13 amino acids.

The chain employs TRBV6-5 and TRBJ2-2, with 9 positions matching TRBD1. Germline-derived CDR1 and CDR2 are MNHEY and SVGAGI. The CDR3 sequence is 15 residues long. V lost 6 bases and J lost 2; bases outside the gene matches: 4. DNA for the CDR3: TGTGCCAGCAGGAGACAGGGGGTAAACACCGGGGAGCTGTTTTTT. It codes for CASRRQGVNTGELFF.

This clone was seen only a few times. This chain connects TRBV20-1 to TRBJ1-1; the D is unclear. The ends were cut back, 6 bases at V and 0 bases at J, with 5 bases in the middle. Germline V gives CDR1 DFQATT, CDR2 SNEGSKA (reference sequence). The CDR3 extends over 11 amino acids. In DNA, the CDR3 is TGCAGTGCGGGCCTGAACACTGAAGCTTTCTTT. Its translation: CSAGLNTEAFF.

This rearrangement joins TRBV28 to TRBJ1-6, with no clear D. V was clipped by 4 bases and J by 6 bases, with 13 bases between them. From germline, CDR1 is MDHEN and CDR2 SYDVKM. This CDR3 is 15 amino acids long. CDR3 in DNA: TGTGCCAGCAGTTCCGGGGAGCTCGGTAATTCACCCCTCCACTTT. Translation gives CASSSGELGNSPLHF. The whole variable domain, filled in from reference TRBV28 and TRBJ1-6, reads DVKVTQSSRYLVKRTGEKVFLECVQDMDHENMFWYRQDPGLGLRLIYFSYDVKMKEKGDIPEGYSVSREKKERFSLILESASTNQTSMYLCASSSGELGNSPLHFGNGTRLTVT.

The CDR3 sequence: CSVGGNGANVLTF. The CDR3 DNA reads as TGCAGCGTTGGGGGCAATGGGGCCAACGTCCTGACTTTC. The chain is built from TRBV29-1 and TRBJ2-6; possibly TRBD1 for D (5 bases). CDR3 size: 13 residues. V lost 4 bases and J 3 bases, leaving 7 bases between the germline ends. Germline lookup yields CDR1 SQVTM and CDR2 ANQGSEA. Full variable domain (missing parts from reference TRBV29-1 and TRBJ2-6): SAVISQKPSRDICQRGTSLTIQCQVDSQVTMMFWYRQQPGQSLTLIATANQGSEATYESGFVIDKFPISRPNLTFSTLTVSNMSPEDSSIYLCSVGGNGANVLTFGAGSRLTVL.

This chain links TRBV6-6 with TRBJ2-5; TRBD2 agrees at 8 bases. The J call may be faulty, since TRBJ2-7 better matches the DNA end. Germline values: CDR1 MNHNY, CDR2 SVGAGI (reference sequence). This CDR3 has 15 amino acids. CDR3 DNA: TGTGCCAGCAGCCCTGGACTAGCAGGCTCCTACGAGCAGTACTTC. Protein product: CASSPGLAGSYEQYF.

The chain couples TRBV5-1 to TRBJ2-5, with 8 bases lining up with TRBD1. Trimming took 1 base from V and 5 from J; bases not matched to a gene: 13. The CDR3 totals 17 residues. CDR1 and CDR2 from the germline V gene are SGHRS and YFSETQ. This CDR3 is CASSLYRTGSASETQYF. In nucleotides, the CDR3 is TGCGCCAGCAGCTTGTATCGGACAGGGTCCGCATCGGAGACCCAGTACTTC.

The gene calls are TRBV5-1 and TRBJ1-1; D is unclear. CDR1 is SGHRS and CDR2 is YFSETQ in the germline V gene. Trimming left V 0 bases short and J 5 bases short, with 14 bases between. The CDR3 runs to 15 residues. CDR3 amino acids: CASSLAATGGTEAFF. The CDR3 bases are TGCGCCAGCAGCTTGGCGGCAACCGGCGGAACTGAAGCTTTCTTT.

V and J are TRBV18 and TRBJ1-1; 9 bases are a match to TRBD1. The CDR3 loop spans 17 amino acids. The germline gives CDR1 KGHSH, CDR2 LQKENI. V was clipped by 4 bases and J by 0 bases; unmatched bases: 9. Written as DNA, the CDR3 is TGTGCCAGCTCACGCCGGGACAGGGACGGGGTGAACACTGAAGCTTTCTTT. Amino acids: CASSRRDRDGVNTEAFF.

The V gene is TRBV7-9, the J gene TRBJ2-7; a weak D match, TRBD1 (5 bases). The CDR3 spans 13 residues. V lost 3 bases and J lost 6, with 12 bases in between. Germline CDR1 and CDR2: SEHNR and FQNEAQ (reference sequence). CDR3 in DNA: TGTGCCAGCAGCTTTGCAGGGAAAGGCGAGCAGTACTTC. This sequence encodes CASSFAGKGEQYF.

As for this clone: This CDR3 is also generated by other DNA sequences in the sample. CDR3 coding DNA: TGTGCCAGCAGTTTGGGGGGTGGCTACGAGCAGTACTTC. Translated: CASSLGGGYEQYF. The rearrangement uses TRBV11-2 and TRBJ2-7; D is possibly TRBD2 (6 bases). The CDR3 spans 13 residues. Germline assignment: CDR1 SGHAT and CDR2 FQNNGV. V lost 6 bases and J 3 bases, leaving 12 bases between the germline ends. Together with reference TRBV11-2 and TRBJ2-7, the CDR3 gives the full variable domain: EAGVAQSPRYKIIEKRQSVAFWCNPISGHATLYWYQQILGQGPKLLIQFQNNGVVDDSQLPKDRFSAERLKGVDSTLKIQPAKLEDSAVYLCASSLGGGYEQYFGPGTRLTVT.

The gene calls are TRBV28 and TRBJ2-7, with D tentatively TRBD1 (5 bases). Germline CDR1 reads MDHEN; CDR2 reads SYDVKM. Trimming took off 6 bases at V and 3 bases at J, with 12 bases between the two ends. The CDR3 spans 13 residues. CDR3 DNA sequence: TGTGCCAGCAGGGCCACAGGAAACTACGAGCAGTACTTC. Translated, it gives CASRATGNYEQYF.

This sequence joins TRBV5-4 and TRBJ2-1, with 9 bases matching TRBD2. The CDR3 covers 15 residues. CDR1 and CDR2 from the germline V gene are SGHNT and YYREEE (reference sequence). V was pared by 4 bases and J by 9 bases, with 11 bases of the junction left unmatched. CDR3 amino acids: CASSGGVAGVTEQFF. In DNA form, the CDR3 reads TGTGCCAGCAGCGGTGGAGTAGCGGGAGTCACTGAGCAGTTCTTC.

The chain uses TRBV4-2 and TRBJ2-1; maybe TRBD2 (6 bases). Germline V gene lookup returns CDR1 LGHNA and CDR2 YNFKEQ. Trimming shortened V by 1 base and J by 5 bases, and 12 bases separated the two germline ends. The CDR3 runs 15 residues. The CDR3 sequence: CASSQGDSYDNEQFF. CDR3 coding DNA: TGTGCCAGCAGCCAAGGGGACTCCTACGACAATGAGCAGTTCTTC.

This rearrangement joins TRBV28 to TRBJ1-1; D may be TRBD1 (5 bases). Trimming stripped 1 base from V and 1 base from J, with 10 bases between. Germline CDR1 MDHEN, CDR2 SYDVKM. The CDR3 runs 15 residues. CDR3 DNA sequence: TGTGCCAGCAGTTTATCTGGGGGGTCGAACACTGAAGCTTTCTTT. Translating gives CASSLSGGSNTEAFF.

V gene TRBV7-9 combines with J gene TRBJ2-7; 11 nucleotides match TRBD2. The CDR3 length is 15 residues. Looked up from germline, CDR1 is SEHNR and CDR2 is FQNEAQ (reference sequence). The J segment lost 1 base and the V segment lost 5 bases, leaving 4 bases of the junction unmatched. The CDR3 coding sequence is TGTGCCAGCAGCCCCCGACTAGCGGGATCCTACGAGCAGTACTTC. It encodes CASSPRLAGSYEQYF. Using reference TRBV7-9 and TRBJ2-7 for the parts outside the CDR3, the full variable domain is DTGVSQNPRHKITKRGQNVTFRCDPISEHNRLYWYRQTLGQGPEFLTYFQNEAQLEKSRLLSDRFSAERPKGSFSTLEIQRTEQGDSAMYLCASSPRLAGSYEQYFGPGTRLTVT.

This sequence joins TRBV5-1 and TRBJ2-6, with a possible D match to TRBD1 (5 bases). Per the germline V gene, CDR1 is SGHRS and CDR2 is YFSETQ. V was trimmed by 2 bases and J by 1 base, leaving 19 bases between them. The CDR3 is 19 residues long. This chain's CDR3 is CASSLPRDSYDSGANVLTF. CDR3 sequence (DNA): TGCGCCAGCAGCTTACCCCGCGACAGCTATGATTCTGGGGCCAACGTCCTGACTTTC.

The chain recombines TRBV7-2 with TRBJ2-7, with TRBD1 as a possible D gene (6 bases). From germline, CDR1 is SGHTA and CDR2 FQGNSA. Deletions cut 5 bases from V and 2 bases from J, with 13 bases between. This CDR3 comprises 14 residues. CDR3 protein: CASSLETGAYEQYF. CDR3 DNA sequence: TGTGCCAGCAGCCTCGAGACAGGTGCCTACGAGCAGTACTTC.

The chain joins TRBV25-1 to TRBJ1-2; 10 bases are shared with TRBD1. This CDR3 comprises 15 residues. Germline V gene sequence: CDR1 MGHDK, CDR2 SYGVNS. V lost 10 bases, J lost 1 base, and 9 bases stayed unmatched. CDR3 nucleotide sequence: TGTGCCACCCTAGACAGGGGGCCCGATAACTATGGCTACACCTTC. This encodes CATLDRGPDNYGYTF.

The chain links TRBV5-4 to TRBJ2-7; D gene ambiguous. The germline V gene encodes CDR1 SGHNT and CDR2 YYREEE (reference sequence). The V gene lost 0 bases and the J gene lost 3 bases, with 7 bases spanning the gap. The CDR3 contains 13 residues. For the CDR3, the DNA is TGTGCCAGCAGCTTGGGGCCGTACTACGAGCAGTACTTC. This gives the protein CASSLGPYYEQYF.

The V and J genes are TRBV11-3 and TRBJ2-7; tentatively, D is TRBD2 (7 bases). Looked up from germline, CDR1 is SGHNT and CDR2 is YENEEA. Trimming shortened V by 2 bases and J by 3 bases, and 14 bases separated the two germline ends. The length of the CDR3 is 15 residues. CDR3 loop: CASSLYRAGDYEQYF. Written as DNA, the CDR3 is TGTGCCAGCAGCTTATACAGGGCGGGGGACTACGAGCAGTACTTC.